The present T cell receptor (beta chain) was sequenced within a study of blood T cell repertoires in COVID-19. Losses at the gene ends were 1 base for V and 4 bases for J; bases not matched to a gene: 8. The germline CDR1 and CDR2 sequences are MNHNS and SASEGT. This CDR3 region has 16 residues. The repertoire was sequenced with immunoSEQ multiplex PCR; TCRdb's copy has only in-frame clones and lacks some. The data show around 130,000 clones, with under 85% seen just once and 10% to 15% held by the top ten. This chain joins TRBV6-1 and TRBJ1-2, with 8 bases identical to TRBD1. The sequenced sample consisted of peripheral blood. The source of this sequence is a woman in her fifties or sixties with acute or convalescent COVID-19. Written as DNA, the CDR3 is TGTGCCAGCAGTGAAGGCGGGGCAGGGGGCAGCTATGGCTACACCTTC. This translates into CASSEGGAGGSYGYTF.